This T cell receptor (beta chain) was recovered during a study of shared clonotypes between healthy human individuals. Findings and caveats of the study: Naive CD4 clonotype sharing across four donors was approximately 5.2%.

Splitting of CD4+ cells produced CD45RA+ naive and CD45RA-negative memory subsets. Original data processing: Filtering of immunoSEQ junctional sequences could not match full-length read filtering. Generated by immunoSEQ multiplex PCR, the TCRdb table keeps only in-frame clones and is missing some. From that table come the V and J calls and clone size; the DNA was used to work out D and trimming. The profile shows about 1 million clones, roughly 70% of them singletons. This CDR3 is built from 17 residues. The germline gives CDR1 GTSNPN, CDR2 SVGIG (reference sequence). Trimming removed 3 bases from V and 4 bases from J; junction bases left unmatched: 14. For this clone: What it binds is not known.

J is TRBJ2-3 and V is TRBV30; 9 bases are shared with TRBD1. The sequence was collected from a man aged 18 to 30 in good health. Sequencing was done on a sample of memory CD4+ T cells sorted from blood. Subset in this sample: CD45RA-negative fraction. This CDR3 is CAWRGTGRMSGPDTQYF. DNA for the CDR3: TGTGCCTGGAGGGGGACAGGGAGGATGAGCGGTCCAGATACGCAGTATTTT.